This TCR beta chain was obtained from a study of T cells in Graves' hyperthyroidism and ophthalmopathy (dated by TCRdb to about 2019). Some background on the complete study: Peripheral blood was sampled at the time of initial diagnosis, prior to any treatment. The paper reports TCR Vbeta CDR3 sequencing of 130 to 150 peripheral blood samples: some 44 ophthalmopathy, fewer than 85 hyperthyroidism and approximately 17 progressor patients. The 100 discovery patients were randomly split 7:3 into training and test sets. To identify TCR V-J signatures that set the groups apart, the researchers used a discovery cohort of 100 or so patients, made up of 40 to 45 with Graves' ophthalmopathy and 55 to 65 with stable Graves' hyperthyroidism. Thyroid tissue and blood T-cell repertoires from more than 5 Graves' hyperthyroidism patients were also compared in the study. Prospective prediction of ophthalmopathy was tested in an independent validation cohort consisting of 18 to 20 hyperthyroidism patients and around 16 patients who later progressed to ophthalmopathy. Following sampling, methimazole starting at 30 mg daily was given to hyperthyroidism patients, and high-dose intravenous methylprednisolone was given to ophthalmopathy patients.

Ophthalmopathy patients had moderately to severely active disease, with a Clinical Activity Score of 3 or more, a NOSPECS grade of 4 or more, and a disease duration of less than 3 months. The study excluded patients with uncontrolled infections, other autoimmune diseases, pregnancy or lactation. Diagnoses relied on clinical symptoms, serum thyroxine and TRAb, thyroid ultrasound and orbital computed tomography. PBMCs were isolated from about 9 ml of fresh peripheral blood by Ficoll-Paque density gradient centrifugation. Trizol reagent was used to extract total RNA, and RNA quality was then checked on an Agilent 2100 Bioanalyzer. V and J are truncated by 1 base and 5 bases respectively, leaving an intervening sequence of 14 bases. CDR1 and CDR2 (SGHVS, FQNEAQ) derive from the germline V gene. Its CDR3 holds 15 amino acids, cysteine through phenylalanine. Only the CDR3 DNA stays, 45 bases, in frame from base 1.

The study at large found these results: No statistical method was used to fix the sample size in advance, and group allocation was not hidden from the investigators. In validation, the model predicted progression to ophthalmopathy with approximately 71% sensitivity and 72% to 85% specificity, a median of approximately 6.7 months before onset. Most expanded thyroid clonotypes (frequency above 0.001) were also found in blood, which suggests that blood repertoires may mirror thyroid immune responses. A 13 V-J signature model separated ophthalmopathy from stable hyperthyroidism, with about 90% sensitivity and about 81% specificity in cross-validation and 80%/75% in testing.

The TCR beta CDR3 regions were amplified from RNA transcripts. For the first round of RT-PCR on the TCR CDR3, the HTBI primer set was used together with the Qiagen OneStep RT-PCR kit. Libraries were constructed in a second round of multiplex PCR, after which size selection and purification were performed. Sequencing of the libraries was done on an Illumina HiSeq2000 using paired-end 100 bp reads. The original methods were these. SOAPnuke was used to process the raw data, removing reads that contained adapters or uncalled bases, had a mean Phred below 15, or lacked an exact match to the constant primer or identifier. High-quality paired reads were merged using COPE v1.2.5, and each unique nucleotide sequence was defined as a clonotype. MiTCR v1.1 was used to align clonotypes to the IMGT TRBV, TRBD and TRBJ reference segments. Only V-J combinations with frequency above 0.0001, covering about 99% of repertoires, were analysed. The TCS score was defined as F50 (clonal expansion) divided by E x V (chaos), with BLOSUM62-based TCRdist calculated between CDR3 peptides within each V-J. Welch's t-statistics and random forest reduced roughly 530 V-J features to 10 to 15, which were used in a naive Bayes classifier (R e1071). The public reads were reanalyzed by TCRdb: fastp trimming at Q25, MiXCR alignment, in-frame beta chains only. Duplicate CDR3 protein sequences are folded into a single record with the most common DNA and genes. TCRdb's processing, not the study's, gives the V and J calls here. This sample comprises approximately 690,000 distinct CDR3 sequences, roughly 15% of them detected only once. The biggest ten clones account for about 12% of the sample.

This clonotype came up a few times. The antigen this receptor binds is unknown. No clone much larger than this one lies a single base away; base qualities are absent. The receptor was isolated from a woman in her forties or fifties with Graves' ophthalmopathy. Source material: blood. The sequence is built from TRBV7-8 and TRBJ2-5; the D segment cannot be called with confidence. The CDR3 has the sequence CASSLGHGILETQYF. In nucleotides, the sequence is TGTGCCAGCAGCTTAGGGCACGGTATCTTGGAGACCCAGTACTTC.